This T cell receptor (beta chain) was sequenced in a study of T cells in Graves' hyperthyroidism and ophthalmopathy. This clonotype was counted a few times. One junction end does not reproduce the germline sequence, and a read error may be involved. For ophthalmopathy patients, the Clinical Activity Score was at least 3 and the NOSPECS grade at least 4; duration was under 3 months. Source material for PBMCs was around 10 ml fresh peripheral blood. Authors of the study amplified TCR beta CDR3 regions from RNA transcripts. The primer set for the first-round RT-PCR of the TCR CDR3 was HTBI. TCRdb re-analysed the multiplex PCR reads in MiXCR, keeping a single row per CDR3 protein. The data hold roughly 650,000 distinct CDR3 sequences, with 16% observed a single time. The CDR3 runs to 16 residues. Per the germline V gene, CDR1 is DFQATT and CDR2 is SNEGSKA (reference sequence).

The chain couples TRBV20-1 to TRBJ2-3; 13 nucleotides line up with TRBD2. The receptor was isolated from a woman aged 40 to 50 with Graves' ophthalmopathy. The sequenced material came from blood. Here the CDR3 DNA reads TGCAGTGCTAGAGACAGACTAGCGGGGGGCACAGATACGCGGTATTTT. Its translation is CSARDRLAGGTDTRYF.